The sequence of this T cell receptor beta chain was determined in a study of cytomegalovirus exposure and HLA in healthy donors (dated by TCRdb to about 2017). Notes on the research overall: An earlier analysis of approximately 600 of the donors reported about 250 Gb of sequence data and some 100 million unique TCR beta sequences from approximately 180 million T cells. Typing coverage differed by locus: A, B, C, DRB1 and DQB1 were typed in roughly 629-630 donors, DQA1 in 522, DPA1 in some 570, and DPB1 in approximately 450. Using immunosequencing, the study profiled T cell repertoires from 640 or so subjects and related those repertoires to cytomegalovirus serostatus. To decide whether each TCR beta V gene segment behaved as functional or pseudogenic, an earlier analysis of approximately 600 of the donors relied on high-throughput TCR beta sequencing. Among about 410 genotyped donors of the cohort, an average of around 250,000 unique TCR beta nucleotide sequences was sequenced per donor, of which approximately 18% were non-productive. HLA typing covered class I and class II loci at four-digit resolution. In addition to the first cohort of 500 to 850 subjects, a separate validation cohort of 130 or so different subjects was used. A later analysis re-examined previously published TCR beta repertoires from several hundred donors and added high-resolution HLA genotyping to investigate patterns of TCR occurrence. The later analysis used no new phenotypic data to find candidate immune exposures, relying instead on TCR beta sequences and their occurrence across donors. An early release that covered fewer than 750 HLA-typed donors contained approximately 300 gigabases of sequencing data and 65 million to 100 million unique TCR sequences. The genetic ancestry cluster associated with self-reported Caucasian donors included about four fifths of the roughly 400 genotyped donors. To predict cytomegalovirus infection status, the study combined high-throughput TCR immunosequencing, statistical association of individual TCRs with disease status, and machine learning. Four to six DR-DQ haplotypes were handled as single units for association and clustering, since linkage in the cohort was strong. All discovery cohort repertoires had been generated on a single sequencing platform. A later genetic analysis used genome-wide SNP genotypes for about 65% of the 666 donors, treating that subset as a discovery cohort. Donor age, sex, ethnicity and CMV serostatus were compiled alongside the repertoire data. The aim of the study was to test whether cataloging public T cell receptors could identify signatures of past pathogen exposure. Results and caveats for the whole study, not just this receptor: Only TCR beta chains were sequenced in this cohort, and the absence of alpha or paired-chain data limited detectable features. Broadly in line with IMGT annotations, most TCR beta V segments showed up in productive rearrangements about 90% or about 30% of the time in an earlier analysis of 450 to 600 of the donors. Several of the top co-occurrence clusters appeared to be linked to parvovirus B19, influenza, CMV and Epstein-Barr virus, according to a later analysis. Because counts were too low, seventeen rarely observed V segments, including chromosome 9 orphons, were left out of the earlier analysis of 587 of the donors. Because HLA typing was unavailable for some donors at each locus, only the typed subset was used in association tests. A later genetic analysis reported fewer N-insertions in productive TCRs among donors in an Asian-associated ancestry cluster than the roughly 670-donor mean. The classifier was reported to diagnose cytomegalovirus status with high specificity and sensitivity in both the original cohort and the validation cohort. A further reported finding was that TCR beta sequences accurately predicted the HLA-A and HLA-B alleles for most subjects in the first cohort. Strong co-occurrence of HLA alleles, especially DR and DQ, made assigning TCR associations to individual alleles difficult. In a later analysis, most CMV-associated TCR beta chains were found to appear HLA-restricted, with HLA associations seemingly driven largely by CMV exposure. A later genetic analysis associated a missense DCLRE1C variant with V-gene and J-gene trimming of TCR beta chains, and an independent cohort replicated the association. Linkage disequilibrium might explain the correlated functional status among segregating V segments, but an unknown experimental factor could not be ruled out. The 87-base-pair reads could not distinguish some IMGT-functional V segments, including TRBV6-2 and TRBV6-3, so those segments were excluded. In a later analysis, TCR association rates were found to vary across HLA loci, with the most associated TCRs seen for DRB1 alleles and the fewest for HLA-C alleles. A later analysis associated 17,000 or so TCR beta sequences with specific HLA alleles at a false discovery rate of 0.05. A cluster of highly shared sequence variants was judged likely to be a technical artifact of the sequencing pipeline. A few of the identified cytomegalovirus-associated TCR beta chains were confirmed in vitro to be specific for cytomegalovirus antigens. The authors suggested that the approach could potentially be extended to other disease states and immunological phenotypes. CMV serostatus was the only immune exposure information available for the cohort. The study listed 150 to 200 TCR beta chains as associated with cytomegalovirus. Across donors, most TCR sequences were observed very rarely, whereas some public TCRs were present in many individuals. Sequencing depth was assumed to be roughly uniform across donors in the presence/absence analyses, though that assumption may not hold. A later analysis found that HLA-associated TCR beta chains were more clonally expanded and had lower generation probabilities than equally common non-associated chains.

Libraries were prepared through the immunoSEQ multiplex PCR assay. For the multiplex PCR, a mixture combining 60 forward primers for TCR Vbeta segments and 13 reverse primers for TCR Jbeta segments was used. The CDR3 region of rearranged TCR beta genes was amplified from genomic DNA by a multiplex PCR assay. The amplified TCR beta libraries were sequenced on the Illumina HiSeq System as 87-base-pair reads. The paper's processing steps were these. A later analysis tallied roughly 76 million unique TCR beta chains across the 550 to 850 repertoires, and about 12 million of those chains were shared by two or more donors. Raw reads were error-corrected and collapsed into unique sequences by a nearest-neighbor algorithm in which closely related sequences were merged to remove PCR and sequencing errors. V, D and J gene segments were assigned by aligning CDR3 sequences to IMGT reference sequences. For a sequence to be retained, a match of at least six nucleotides to both a V gene segment and a J gene segment was required. A rearrangement counted as productive if the CDR3 had no stop codons and remained in frame with V and J, and every other rearrangement counted as non-productive. Following IMGT convention, CDR3 was defined as the stretch from the second conserved V-encoded cysteine up to the conserved J-encoded phenylalanine. In an earlier analysis of more than 550 of the donors, sequences lacking an unambiguous match to a single V gene segment were excluded. An earlier analysis of a few hundred of the donors classified V segments as functional when productive rearrangements were above 56.7% and as segregating when the standard deviation between donors was above 5%. A statistical classification framework was developed to diagnose cytomegalovirus status using the catalog of TCR beta chain sequences. A later analysis assigned V and J genes by comparing TCR nucleotide sequences with IMGT/GENE-DB human TR gene sequences. In a later analysis, CDR3 sequences and most-parsimonious VDJ recombination scenarios were assigned using the TCRdist pipeline. In a later analysis, each TCR beta chain was defined by its CDR3 amino acid sequence together with its V-gene family, and reads lacking a unique V-gene family were excluded. As a way to deal with suspected cross-contamination and a sequencing artifact, a later analysis dropped nearly 600 nucleotide sequences that were highly shared and had low generation probability. A later analysis calculated a clonal expansion index for each public chain from normalized within-repertoire ranks of inferred template counts. In a later analysis, generation probabilities were computed using a VDJ recombination model fitted to out-of-frame rearrangements, and the results were checked against IGoR. A later analysis scored TCR-TCR, TCR-HLA and TCR-CMV co-occurrence with hypergeometric tests, applying a repertoire-size bias correction to TCR pairs. In a later analysis, false discovery rates were estimated by permuting HLA or CMV assignments 20 times. In a later analysis, co-occurring TCRs were grouped with DBSCAN, and TCRdist sequence similarity was added when clustering was performed within HLA-allele-positive subsets. For co-occurrence clustering, repertoires with fewer than 30,000 or more than 120,000 public chains were excluded, along with roughly 5 repertoires with anomalous nucleotide sharing. The source is immuneACCESS, and TCRdb retained only in-frame sequences with V and J called. Part of the clones is not carried over; for the studies checked, unresolved V genes explain less than half of this, and the remainder is unexplained. V and J calls and clone size are copied from that table; D and trimming were computed from the DNA. In this sample the table shows approximately 140,000 clones, 70% to 85% of which occur a single time. 8.8% of the sample is taken by the ten largest.

The cohort consisted of approximately 670 healthy bone marrow donors. At the time of sampling, every cohort member was nominally healthy, though immune exposures that went unrecorded were likely present. The donor tested CMV seropositive, placing the donor among the 289 seropositive members of the cohort. Every donor gave a peripheral blood sample, and the peripheral blood mononuclear cells from that sample were used for TCR beta sequencing. Genomic DNA extraction from the blood cell samples was performed with the Qiagen DNeasy Blood Extraction Kit. From V the trimming removes 0 bases and from J it removes 3 bases, while the gene matches leave 8 bases of the junction unaccounted for. According to the germline V gene, CDR1 reads MNHNS and CDR2 reads SASEGT. Measured from the cysteine to the phenylalanine, the CDR3 is 16 residues long. The sequence is cut down to CDR3 DNA, 48 bases in frame from base 1.

For this clone: Its antigen remains undetermined. No qualities accompany the bases; no much larger clone lies one base away.

The sequence links TRBV6-1 to TRBJ2-7, and 7 bases in between align with TRBD2. The sequenced sample was PBMCs. The receptor's source is a woman between 50 and 59 years old in good health and CMV-seropositive. The DNA sequence is given as TGTGCCAGCAGTGAAGCGCTGGGGGGGAGTTACTACGAGCAGTACTTC. Translation gives CASSEALGGSYYEQYF.